The 4 T cell receptor beta chains below all came from one sample that was sequenced in a study of T cell responses to AZD1222 COVID-19 vaccine. The repertoire was sequenced with immunoSEQ multiplex PCR; TCRdb's copy has only in-frame clones and lacks some. The sample lists fewer than 200,000 clones; approximately 87% were seen once. The material sequenced was peripheral blood, taken 28 days after the second AZD1222 dose. These receptors came from an adult who received the AZD1222 COVID-19 vaccine.

This sequence joins TRBV13 and TRBJ2-2; 8 bases are shared with TRBD2. V dropped 5 bases and J dropped 4; count of bases not matched to a gene: 15. CDR1 PRHDT and CDR2 FYEKMQ come from the germline V gene (reference sequence). CDR3 length: 18 residues. CDR3 sequence: CASSPSGWRGVLTGELFF. CDR3 bases: TGTGCCAGCAGCCCATCCGGATGGCGGGGGGTACTCACCGGGGAGCTGTTTTTT.

V is TRBV29-1 and J is TRBJ1-2; possible D gene TRBD1, 6 bases. V was pared by 0 bases and J by 6 bases, with 14 bases between. CDR1 is SQVTM and CDR2 is ANQGSEA in the germline V gene. This CDR3 has 14 amino acids. The DNA of the CDR3 is TGCAGCGTTGAAGATCGTGGGGCAGGGGATGGCTACACCTTC. This sequence encodes CSVEDRGAGDGYTF. Complete variable domain (other parts from reference TRBV29-1 and TRBJ1-2): SAVISQKPSRDICQRGTSLTIQCQVDSQVTMMFWYRQQPGQSLTLIATANQGSEATYESGFVIDKFPISRPNLTFSTLTVSNMSPEDSSIYLCSVEDRGAGDGYTFGSGTRLTVV.

The chain couples TRBV15 to TRBJ1-3, with D perhaps matching TRBD1 (6 bases). Looked up from germline, CDR1 is LNHNV and CDR2 is YYDKDF (reference sequence). Trimming pared 0 bases from V and 0 bases from J, leaving 12 bases between. This CDR3 is built from 17 residues. The CDR3 nucleotides are TGTGCCACCAGCAGAGACCCCCAGGGGTACTCTGGAAACACCATATATTTT. Translating gives CATSRDPQGYSGNTIYF.

This clone has a single count. For the CDR3, the DNA is TGTGCCAGCAGCTTGCTGAACACTGAAGCTTTCTTT. As protein: CASSLLNTEAFF. The chain carries TRBV5-6 and TRBJ1-1; no firm D call. With 1 base removed from V and 0 bases from J, the gap between germline ends came to 1 base. The length of the CDR3 is 12 residues. In germline, CDR1 is SGHDT, CDR2 YYEEEE.